The source of this T cell receptor beta chain is a study of blood T cell repertoires in COVID-19. Background on the study: The samples span acute and convalescent COVID-19 from the United States, Italy and Spain.

Trimming at V came to 4 bases and at J to 4 bases, leaving 3 bases not matched to a gene. This CDR3 contains 13 residues. The germline gives CDR1 SGDLS, CDR2 YYNGEE. Method: immunoSEQ multiplex PCR; TCRdb's copy keeps in-frame clones and lacks some. The table shows about 130,000 clones, with around 88% occurring only once. The receptor was isolated from a woman between 50 and 59 years old who had recovered from COVID-19. V gene TRBV9 combines with J gene TRBJ1-2, with 8 bases fitting TRBD1. Sequenced material: peripheral blood. The CDR3 region is CASSKTGVYGYTF. The CDR3 DNA reads as TGTGCCAGCAGCAAGACAGGGGTCTATGGCTACACCTTC. Filled out from reference TRBV9 and TRBJ1-2, the complete variable domain reads DSGVTQTPKHLITATGQRVTLRCSPRSGDLSVYWYQQSLDQGLQFLIQYYNGEERAKGNILERFSAQQFPDLHSELNLSSLELGDSALYFCASSKTGVYGYTFGSGTRLTVV.